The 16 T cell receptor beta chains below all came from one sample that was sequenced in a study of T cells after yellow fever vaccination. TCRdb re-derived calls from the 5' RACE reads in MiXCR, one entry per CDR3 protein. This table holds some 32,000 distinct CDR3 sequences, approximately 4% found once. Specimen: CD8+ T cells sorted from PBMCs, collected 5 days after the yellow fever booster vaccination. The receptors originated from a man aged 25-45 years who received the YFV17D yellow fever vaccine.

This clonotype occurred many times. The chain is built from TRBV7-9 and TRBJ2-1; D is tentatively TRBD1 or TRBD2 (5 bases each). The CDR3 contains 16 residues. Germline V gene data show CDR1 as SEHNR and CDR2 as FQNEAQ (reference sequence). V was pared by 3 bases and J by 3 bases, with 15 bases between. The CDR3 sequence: CASSFSAGTGYNEQFF. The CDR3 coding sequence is TGTGCCAGCAGCTTCTCCGCCGGGACCGGCTACAATGAGCAGTTCTTC. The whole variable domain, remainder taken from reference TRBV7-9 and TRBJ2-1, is DTGVSQNPRHKITKRGQNVTFRCDPISEHNRLYWYRQTLGQGPEFLTYFQNEAQLEKSRLLSDRFSAERPKGSFSTLEIQRTEQGDSAMYLCASSFSAGTGYNEQFFGPGTRLTVL.

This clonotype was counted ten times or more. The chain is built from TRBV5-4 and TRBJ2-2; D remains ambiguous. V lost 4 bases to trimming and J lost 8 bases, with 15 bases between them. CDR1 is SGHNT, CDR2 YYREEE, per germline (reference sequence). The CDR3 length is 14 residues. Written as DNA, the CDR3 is TGTGCCAGCAGCCCTGGGTTTGGTACGGGGGAGCTGTTTTTT. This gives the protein CASSPGFGTGELFF.

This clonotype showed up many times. This chain's CDR3 is CASSLVGTENNEQFF. The CDR3 nucleotides are TGCGCCAGCAGCTTGGTGGGGACAGAAAACAATGAGCAGTTCTTC. The V call is TRBV5-1, the J call TRBJ2-1, with 7 bases that match TRBD1. The CDR3 consists of 15 residues. The V and J ends lost 0 bases and 5 bases, in that order; junction bases with no gene match: 5. From germline, CDR1 is SGHRS and CDR2 YFSETQ.

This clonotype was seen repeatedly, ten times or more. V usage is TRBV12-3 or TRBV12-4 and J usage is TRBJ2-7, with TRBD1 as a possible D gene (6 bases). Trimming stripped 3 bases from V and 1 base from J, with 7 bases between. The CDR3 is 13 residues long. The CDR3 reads CASSFGQSYEQYF. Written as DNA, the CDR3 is TGTGCCAGCAGTTTTGGACAGTCCTACGAGCAGTACTTC.

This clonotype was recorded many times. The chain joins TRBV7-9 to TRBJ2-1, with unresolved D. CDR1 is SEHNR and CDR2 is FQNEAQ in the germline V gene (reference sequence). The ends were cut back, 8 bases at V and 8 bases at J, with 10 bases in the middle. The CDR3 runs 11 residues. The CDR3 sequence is CASRVHDEQFF. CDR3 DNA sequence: TGTGCCAGCCGCGTTCACGATGAGCAGTTCTTC.

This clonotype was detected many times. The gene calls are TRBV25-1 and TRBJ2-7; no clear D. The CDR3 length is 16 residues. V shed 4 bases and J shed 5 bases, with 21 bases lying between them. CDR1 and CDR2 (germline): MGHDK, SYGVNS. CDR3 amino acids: CASSGHPSFRFHEQYF. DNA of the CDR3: TGTGCCAGCAGTGGCCATCCCAGCTTCAGGTTCCACGAGCAGTACTTC.

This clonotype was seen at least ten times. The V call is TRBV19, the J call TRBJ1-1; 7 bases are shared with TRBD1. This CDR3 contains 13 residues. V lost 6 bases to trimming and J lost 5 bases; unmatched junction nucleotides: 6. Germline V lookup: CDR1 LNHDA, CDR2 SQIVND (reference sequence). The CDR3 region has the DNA TGTGCCAGTAGGACAGGGCGGGTGACTGAAGCTTTCTTT. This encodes CASRTGRVTEAFF.

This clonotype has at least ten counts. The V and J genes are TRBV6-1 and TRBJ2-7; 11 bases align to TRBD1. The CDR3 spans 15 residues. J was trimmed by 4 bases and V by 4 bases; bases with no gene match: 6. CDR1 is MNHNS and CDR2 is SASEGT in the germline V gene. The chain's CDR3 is CASSAGTGGLYEQYF. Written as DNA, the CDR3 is TGTGCCAGCAGTGCTGGGACAGGGGGTTTATACGAGCAGTACTTC.

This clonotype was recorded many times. CDR3 residues: CASSLRDRGDTQYF. The CDR3 nucleotides are TGTGCCAGCAGCCTCCGGGACAGGGGGGATACGCAGTATTTT. The gene calls are TRBV7-6 and TRBJ2-3; 11 bases map to TRBD1. Germline V gene sequence: CDR1 SGHVS, CDR2 FNYEAQ. V gave up 5 bases and J gave up 6 bases; unmatched junction bases: 4. The CDR3 sequence is 14 residues long.

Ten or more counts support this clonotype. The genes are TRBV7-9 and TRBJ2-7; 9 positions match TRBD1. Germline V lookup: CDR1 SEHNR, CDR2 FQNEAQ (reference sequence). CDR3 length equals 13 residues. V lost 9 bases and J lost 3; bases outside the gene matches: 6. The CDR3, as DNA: TGTGCCAGTTTAACAGGGGGCAACTACGAGCAGTACTTC. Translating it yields CASLTGGNYEQYF.

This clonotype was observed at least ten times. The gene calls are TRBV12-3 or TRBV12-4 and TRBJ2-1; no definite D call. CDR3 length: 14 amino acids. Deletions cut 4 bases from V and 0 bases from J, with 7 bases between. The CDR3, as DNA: TGTGCCAGCAGTTCGGTCGGCTCCTACAATGAGCAGTTCTTC. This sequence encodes CASSSVGSYNEQFF.

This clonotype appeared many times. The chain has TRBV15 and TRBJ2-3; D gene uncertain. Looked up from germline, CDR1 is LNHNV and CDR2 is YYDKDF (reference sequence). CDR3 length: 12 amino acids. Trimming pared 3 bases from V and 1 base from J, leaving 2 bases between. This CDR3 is CATSSGTDTQYF. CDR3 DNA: TGTGCCACCAGCAGTGGCACAGATACGCAGTATTTT.

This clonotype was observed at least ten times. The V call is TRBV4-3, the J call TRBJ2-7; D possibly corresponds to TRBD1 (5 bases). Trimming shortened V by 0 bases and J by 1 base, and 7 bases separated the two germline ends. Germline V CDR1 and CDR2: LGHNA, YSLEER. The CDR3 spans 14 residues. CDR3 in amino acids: CASSQDRDSYEQYF. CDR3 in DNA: TGCGCCAGCAGCCAAGACAGGGATTCCTACGAGCAGTACTTC.

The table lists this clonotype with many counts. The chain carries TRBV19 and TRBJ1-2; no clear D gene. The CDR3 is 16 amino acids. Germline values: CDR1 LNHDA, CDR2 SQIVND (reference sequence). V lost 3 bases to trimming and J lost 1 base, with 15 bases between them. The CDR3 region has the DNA TGTGCCAGTAGTATGGAATACCGCAGTTTTAACTATGGCTACACCTTC. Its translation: CASSMEYRSFNYGYTF. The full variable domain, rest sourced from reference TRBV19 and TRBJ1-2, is DGGITQSPKYLFRKEGQNVTLSCEQNLNHDAMYWYRQDPGQGLRLIYYSQIVNDFQKGDIAEGYSVSREKKESFPLTVTSAQKNPTAFYLCASSMEYRSFNYGYTFGSGTRLTVV.

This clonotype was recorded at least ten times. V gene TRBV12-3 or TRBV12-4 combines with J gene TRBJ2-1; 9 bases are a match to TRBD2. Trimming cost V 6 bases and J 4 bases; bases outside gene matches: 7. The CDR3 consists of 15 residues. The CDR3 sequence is CASSLAGPDYNEQFF. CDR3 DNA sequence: TGTGCCAGCAGCCTAGCGGGACCCGATTACAATGAGCAGTTCTTC.

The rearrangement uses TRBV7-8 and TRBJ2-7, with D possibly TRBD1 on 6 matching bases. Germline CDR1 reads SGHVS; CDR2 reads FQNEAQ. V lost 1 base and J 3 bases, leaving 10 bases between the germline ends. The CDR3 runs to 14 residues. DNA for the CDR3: TGTGCCAGCAGCTTAGGGGACAAGAACTACGAGCAGTACTTC. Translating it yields CASSLGDKNYEQYF.